The 32 T cell receptor beta chains listed next were all sequenced from one sample in a study of tissue T cells after allogeneic stem cell transplantation. Sequencing was performed with immunoSEQ multiplex PCR; in TCRdb, only in-frame clones are kept and a portion is missing. The table includes 9,800 or so clones, approximately 65% detected once. The sample was tissue from the stomach, taken at autopsy. The receptors shown here come from a male donor older than 55 with lung cancer.

The genes are TRBV4-3 and TRBJ1-5; D gene unclear. CDR1 and CDR2 from the germline V gene are LGHNA and YSLEER. V dropped 4 bases and J dropped 7 bases, with 11 bases sitting between them. This CDR3 contains 13 residues. The CDR3 DNA reads TGCGCCAGCAGCCTTAGGCGGAACCAGCCCCAGCATTTT. Translated: CASSLRRNQPQHF.

This chain joins TRBV4-3 and TRBJ2-3, with 9 bases identical to TRBD2. The V and J ends lost 0 bases and 10 bases, in that order; junction bases with no gene match: 20. The CDR3 is 19 amino acids. CDR1 is LGHNA, CDR2 YSLEER, per germline. CDR3 loop: CASSQDSGTAGGGFGAQYF. The CDR3 bases are TGCGCCAGCAGCCAAGATTCAGGGACTGCGGGAGGGGGGTTCGGCGCGCAGTATTTT.

V usage is TRBV19 and J usage is TRBJ1-6, with D uncertain. CDR1 and CDR2 from the germline V gene are LNHDA and SQIVND (reference sequence). The germline V and J ends were trimmed by 6 bases and 5 bases, with 14 bases remaining between them. The CDR3 loop spans 15 amino acids. The CDR3 loop reads CASSFMGRDNSPLHF. In nucleotides, the CDR3 is TGTGCCAGTAGCTTTATGGGCCGCGATAATTCACCCCTCCACTTT.

This clone appeared once. The chain combines TRBV30 with TRBJ1-1; D unresolved. From germline, CDR1 is GTSNPN and CDR2 SVGIG (reference sequence). This CDR3 is built from 14 residues. V was cut by 3 bases and J by 5 bases, with 16 bases left in between. CDR3 region: CAWSAASGWTEAFF. The CDR3 coding sequence is TGTGCCTGGAGCGCGGCATCGGGGTGGACTGAAGCTTTCTTT.

The CDR3, as DNA: TGTGCCTGGAGTTTCAGGTTACCCGACGAGCAGTACTTC. Translation gives CAWSFRLPDEQYF. The V gene is TRBV30, the J gene TRBJ2-7; D is unresolved. The CDR3 is 13 amino acids. The germline V gene encodes CDR1 GTSNPN and CDR2 SVGIG (reference sequence). Trimming took 2 bases from V and 5 from J, leaving 13 bases between them.

V gene TRBV5-4 combines with J gene TRBJ1-2; D gene uncertain. V lost 0 bases to trimming and J lost 1 base, with 7 bases between them. The germline V gene has CDR1 SGHNT and CDR2 YYREEE (reference sequence). This CDR3 is 14 amino acids long. The CDR3 DNA reads as TGTGCCAGCAGCTTGGACACTATTAACTATGGCTACACCTTC. It encodes CASSLDTINYGYTF. Filled out from reference TRBV5-4 and TRBJ1-2, the complete variable domain reads ETGVTQSPTHLIKTRGQQVTLRCSSQSGHNTVSWYQQALGQGPQFIFQYYREEENGRGNFPPRFSGLQFPNYSSELNVNALELDDSALYLCASSLDTINYGYTFGSGTRLTVV.

The gene calls are TRBV5-1 and TRBJ2-5, with 11 bases that match TRBD2. Germline assignment: CDR1 SGHRS and CDR2 YFSETQ. There are 15 residues in the CDR3. The J segment lost 1 base and the V segment lost 3 bases, leaving 2 bases of the junction unmatched. The CDR3 DNA is TGCGCCAGCAGCTATACTAGCGGGGGCCAAGAGACCCAGTACTTC. Protein product: CASSYTSGGQETQYF. Supplemented by reference TRBV5-1 and TRBJ2-5, the full variable domain reads KAGVTQTPRYLIKTRGQQVTLSCSPISGHRSVSWYQQTPGQGLQFLFEYFSETQRNKGNFPGRFSGRQFSNSRSEMNVSTLELGDSALYLCASSYTSGGQETQYFGPGTRLLVL.

J is TRBJ1-2 and V is TRBV15; D is unresolved. The V end was cut by 5 bases, the J end by 2 bases, with 15 bases between. The CDR3 totals 15 residues. CDR1 is LNHNV, CDR2 YYDKDF, per germline (reference sequence). CDR3 residues: CATSERRGWNYGYTF. The CDR3, as DNA: TGTGCCACCAGCGAGCGGAGAGGATGGAACTATGGCTACACCTTC.

The rearrangement joins TRBV10-1 to TRBJ1-1; D not resolved. Trimming shortened V by 0 bases and J by 8 bases, and 7 bases separated the two germline ends. The CDR3 is made up of 12 amino acids. CDR1 and CDR2 from the germline V gene are WNHNN and SYGVQD (reference sequence). This CDR3 reads CASSESGREAFF. For the CDR3, the DNA is TGCGCCAGCAGTGAGTCGGGGAGAGAAGCTTTCTTT.

Concerning this clone itself: An end of the junction differs from the germline gene, which may be a read error. Other DNA variants within this sample encode the same CDR3. The chain couples TRBV16 to TRBJ1-2; perhaps TRBD1 as D (6 bases). The CDR3 extends over 16 amino acids. Germline V gene lookup returns CDR1 KGHSY and CDR2 FQNENV. The CDR3 spells CASSQEGTGILYGYTF. CDR3 coding DNA: TGCGCCAGCAGCCAGGAAGGAACAGGGATTTTGTACGGCTACACCTTC.

V usage is TRBV30 and J usage is TRBJ2-6; possible D gene TRBD2, 6 bases. In germline, CDR1 is GTSNPN, CDR2 SVGIG (reference sequence). V dropped 0 bases and J dropped 0 bases, with 12 bases sitting between them. This CDR3 comprises 17 residues. CDR3 DNA: TGTGCCTGGAGTGTACTGAGGGGACTCTCTGGGGCCAACGTCCTGACTTTC. Amino acid sequence: CAWSVLRGLSGANVLTF.

The V gene is TRBV5-4, the J gene TRBJ2-7; D may be TRBD1 (5 bases). This CDR3 is built from 12 residues. From germline, CDR1 is SGHNT and CDR2 YYREEE (reference sequence). V dropped 1 base and J dropped 7 bases, with 9 bases sitting between them. The DNA of the CDR3 is TGTGCCAGCAGCTTGCCAGGGCAAGAGCAGTACTTC. Encoded protein: CASSLPGQEQYF.

In its sample, this clone was seen once. The V and J genes are TRBV15 and TRBJ2-7; D might be TRBD2 (6 bases). This CDR3 comprises 14 residues. Trimming took 0 bases from V and 4 from J, leaving 10 bases between them. The germline CDR1 and CDR2 sequences are LNHNV and YYDKDF (reference sequence). CDR3 region: CATSRDGGGYEQYF. DNA of the CDR3: TGTGCCACCAGCAGAGATGGGGGAGGATACGAGCAGTACTTC.

The V and J genes are TRBV10-3 and TRBJ1-1; 10 nucleotides match TRBD1. CDR1 ENHRY and CDR2 SYGVKD come from the germline V gene. The CDR3 consists of 12 residues. With V trimmed by 10 bases and J by 6 bases, 5 bases remained unmatched. The CDR3, as DNA: TGTGCCAGCCGGGACAGGGGACCTGAAGCTTTCTTT. As protein: CASRDRGPEAFF.

This chain links TRBV5-1 with TRBJ2-3; D unclear. In germline, CDR1 is SGHRS, CDR2 YFSETQ. This CDR3 contains 15 residues. The V end was cut by 0 bases, the J end by 0 bases, with 8 bases between. CDR3 DNA sequence: TGCGCCAGCAGCTTGGGGATAGCTAGCACAGATACGCAGTATTTT. Its translation: CASSLGIASTDTQYF.

This chain joins TRBV27 and TRBJ2-2; D is uncertain. From germline, CDR1 is MNHEY and CDR2 SMNVEV (reference sequence). This CDR3 has 15 residues. The V end was cut by 4 bases, the J end by 3 bases, with 12 bases between. This CDR3 is CASSSQLPHTGELFF. CDR3 in DNA: TGTGCCAGCAGTTCACAGTTACCTCACACCGGGGAGCTGTTTTTT.

The chain links TRBV9 to TRBJ1-4; D not certain. The CDR3 consists of 15 residues. CDR1 and CDR2 (germline): SGDLS, YYNGEE. V was shortened by 3 bases and J by 0 bases, with 9 bases between the two germline ends. CDR3 in amino acids: CASSGTGTTNEKLFF. The CDR3 DNA reads TGTGCCAGCAGCGGAACCGGGACAACTAATGAAAAACTGTTTTTT. Full variable domain (outside the CDR3, taken from reference TRBV9 and TRBJ1-4): DSGVTQTPKHLITATGQRVTLRCSPRSGDLSVYWYQQSLDQGLQFLIQYYNGEERAKGNILERFSAQQFPDLHSELNLSSLELGDSALYFCASSGTGTTNEKLFFGSGTQLSVL.

Only one count was recorded for this clone. V gene TRBV5-5 combines with J gene TRBJ1-1, with TRBD1 identical over 7 bases. This CDR3 is 13 amino acids long. Germline V gene sequence: CDR1 SGHKS, CDR2 YYEKEE (reference sequence). With V trimmed by 2 bases and J by 7 bases, 5 bases remained unmatched. CDR3 nucleotides: TGTGCCAGCAGCTTAGTGGCAGGGGGTGAAGCTTTCTTT. Its protein product is CASSLVAGGEAFF.

This chain uses TRBV4-3 with TRBJ2-1, with 7 bases fitting TRBD1. The CDR3 runs to 14 residues. Germline V gene data show CDR1 as LGHNA and CDR2 as YSLEER. V dropped 0 bases and J dropped 10; count of bases not matched to a gene: 6. The CDR3 protein is CASSQDGVRGEQFF. The CDR3 DNA reads as TGCGCCAGCAGCCAAGACGGGGTCAGGGGGGAGCAGTTCTTC.

This clone counts as medium-sized. The chain recombines TRBV5-1 with TRBJ2-1, with 14 bases aligning to TRBD2. Germline V lookup: CDR1 SGHRS, CDR2 YFSETQ. The CDR3 has 15 amino acids. The V and J ends lost 4 bases and 9 bases, in that order; junction bases with no gene match: 6. CDR3 nucleotides: TGCGCCAGCAGCGCGACTAGCGGGGGGGGTAGTGAGCAGTTCTTC. It is translated as CASSATSGGGSEQFF. Looking up the rest from reference TRBV5-1 and TRBJ2-1 gives the full variable domain: KAGVTQTPRYLIKTRGQQVTLSCSPISGHRSVSWYQQTPGQGLQFLFEYFSETQRNKGNFPGRFSGRQFSNSRSEMNVSTLELGDSALYLCASSATSGGGSEQFFGPGTRLTVL.

This clone came up once. This chain connects TRBV5-6 to TRBJ2-7; possibly TRBD1 for D (6 bases). The CDR3 spans 15 residues. V lost 1 base, J lost 2 bases, and 13 bases lay in between. Germline loops: CDR1 SGHDT, CDR2 YYEEEE. This CDR3 reads CASSLQQGLTYEQYF. The CDR3 DNA reads as TGTGCCAGCAGCTTGCAACAGGGTCTCACCTACGAGCAGTACTTC.

With respect to this clone: An end of the junction does not agree with germline; a read error may underlie this. This chain connects TRBV6-1 to TRBJ2-7; D is uncertain. CDR3 length equals 15 residues. The germline gives CDR1 MNHNS, CDR2 SASEGT. CDR3 sequence (DNA): TGTGCCAGCAGTCAAGCGCCCGGTTCTCCCTACGAGCAGTACTTC. It translates to CASSQAPGSPYEQYF.

This clone counts as medium-sized. This chain uses TRBV30 with TRBJ1-1; weak D call: TRBD1 (5 bases). The CDR3 spans 16 residues. The germline gives CDR1 GTSNPN, CDR2 SVGIG (reference sequence). With 0 bases removed from V and 2 bases from J, the gap between germline ends came to 16 bases. The CDR3 region is CAWSVGRVRGNTEAFF. In nucleotides, the CDR3 is TGTGCCTGGAGTGTTGGCAGGGTGAGGGGAAACACTGAAGCTTTCTTT.

This clone was found a few times. This rearrangement joins TRBV11-2 to TRBJ2-7; D unclear. The V gene lost 2 bases and the J gene lost 1 base, with 6 bases spanning the gap. Looked up from germline, CDR1 is SGHAT and CDR2 is FQNNGV. CDR3 size: 13 residues. CDR3: CASSLYRSYEQYF. In nucleotides, the CDR3 is TGTGCCAGCAGCTTATACAGATCCTACGAGCAGTACTTC.

The chain recombines TRBV24-1 with TRBJ2-1, with unresolved D. Germline CDR1 KGHDR, CDR2 SFDVKD. The CDR3 spans 14 residues. The V end was cut by 2 bases, the J end by 7 bases, with 11 bases between. CDR3 residues: CATSDSGTVNEQFF. In DNA, the CDR3 is TGTGCCACCAGTGATTCAGGCACAGTAAATGAGCAGTTCTTC.

In this sample, this clone turned up a few times. V and J are TRBV5-5 and TRBJ2-7; D remains ambiguous. Trimming shortened V by 2 bases and J by 1 base, and 10 bases separated the two germline ends. The CDR3 consists of 14 residues. In germline, CDR1 is SGHKS, CDR2 YYEKEE (reference sequence). The CDR3 DNA follows: TGTGCCAGCAGCTTAGCCGTACTATCCTACGAGCAGTACTTC. Protein sequence: CASSLAVLSYEQYF.

Details on this clone: The identical CDR3 is also encoded by other nucleotide sequences in the sample. The genes are TRBV6-5 and TRBJ1-4; D might be TRBD1 (6 bases). Germline CDR1 is MNHEY and CDR2 is SVGAGI. V was clipped by 5 bases and J by 0 bases, with 7 bases between them. This CDR3 region has 14 residues. CDR3 nucleotides: TGTGCCAGCAGTCGGACAGCAACTAATGAAAAACTGTTTTTT. This translates into CASSRTATNEKLFF.

This clone qualifies as medium-sized. This chain joins TRBV27 and TRBJ2-7; a weak D match, TRBD1 (6 bases). This CDR3 spans 15 amino acids. CDR1 MNHEY and CDR2 SMNVEV come from the germline V gene (reference sequence). Deletions cut 2 bases from V and 2 bases from J, with 13 bases between. The CDR3 DNA follows: TGTGCCAGCAGTTTAAGCCGGCAGGGGACCTACGAGCAGTACTTC. Residues: CASSLSRQGTYEQYF.

The chain is built from TRBV6-5 and TRBJ1-5, with D unclear. The ends were cut back, 5 bases at V and 8 bases at J, with 13 bases in the middle. The CDR3 is made up of 13 amino acids. Per the germline V gene, CDR1 is MNHEY and CDR2 is SVGAGI. CDR3 sequence: CASSTTISEPQHF. In nucleotides, the CDR3 is TGTGCCAGCAGTACGACAATTTCGGAGCCCCAGCATTTT.

The J gene is TRBJ1-2, the V gene TRBV7-2; the D gene is possibly TRBD1 (6 bases). CDR3 length equals 13 residues. V was pared by 5 bases and J by 9 bases, with 16 bases between. Germline V gene data show CDR1 as SGHTA and CDR2 as FQGNSA. The CDR3 nucleotides read TGTGCCAGCAGCCTTAGACAGGAGGAGAGCTACACCTTC. It encodes CASSLRQEESYTF.

A few counts support this clone. V and J are TRBV11-2 and TRBJ2-3, with unresolved D. Trimming removed 5 bases from V and 2 bases from J, with 8 bases in between. This CDR3 comprises 13 residues. The germline V gene has CDR1 SGHAT and CDR2 FQNNGV. Here the CDR3 reads CASSQWATDTQYF. The CDR3 coding sequence is TGTGCCAGCAGCCAGTGGGCCACAGATACGCAGTATTTT.

The chain carries TRBV5-5 and TRBJ2-7; TRBD1 agrees at 9 bases. Germline CDR1 SGHKS, CDR2 YYEKEE (reference sequence). The CDR3 consists of 14 residues. Trimming removed 6 bases from V and 6 bases from J; junction bases left unmatched: 10. DNA for the CDR3: TGTGCCAGCACCCCAGGACAGGGGAAGGGCGAGCAGTACTTC. Translating it yields CASTPGQGKGEQYF.